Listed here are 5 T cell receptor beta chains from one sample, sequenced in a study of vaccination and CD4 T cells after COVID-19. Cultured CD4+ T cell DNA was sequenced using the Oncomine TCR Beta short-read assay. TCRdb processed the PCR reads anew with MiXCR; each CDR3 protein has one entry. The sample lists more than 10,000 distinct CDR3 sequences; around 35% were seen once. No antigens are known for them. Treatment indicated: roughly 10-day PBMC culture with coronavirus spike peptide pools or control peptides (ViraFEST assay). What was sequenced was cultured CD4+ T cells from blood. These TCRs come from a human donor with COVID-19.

The CDR3 nucleotides read TGTGCCAGCAGCTTAGAGGTCTCAGCTTCACCCCTCCACTTT. The encoded protein is CASSLEVSASPLHF. V is TRBV7-9 and J is TRBJ1-6; D not certain. CDR3 length: 14 amino acids. Germline assignment: CDR1 SEHNR and CDR2 FQNEAQ (reference sequence). Trimming cost V 1 base and J 9 bases, with 10 bases left between them.

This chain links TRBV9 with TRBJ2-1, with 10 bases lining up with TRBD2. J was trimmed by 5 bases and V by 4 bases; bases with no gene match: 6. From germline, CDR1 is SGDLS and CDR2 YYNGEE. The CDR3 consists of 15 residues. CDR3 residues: CASSRSGGANNEQFF. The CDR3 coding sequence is TGTGCCAGCAGCCGGAGCGGGGGGGCCAACAATGAGCAGTTCTTC.

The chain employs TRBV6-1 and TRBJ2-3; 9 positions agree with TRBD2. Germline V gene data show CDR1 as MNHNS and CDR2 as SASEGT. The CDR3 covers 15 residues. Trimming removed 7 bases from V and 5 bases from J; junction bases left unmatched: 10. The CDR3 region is CASMGAGGRGDTQYF. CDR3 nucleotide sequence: TGTGCCAGCATGGGGGCGGGGGGGCGCGGAGATACGCAGTATTTT.

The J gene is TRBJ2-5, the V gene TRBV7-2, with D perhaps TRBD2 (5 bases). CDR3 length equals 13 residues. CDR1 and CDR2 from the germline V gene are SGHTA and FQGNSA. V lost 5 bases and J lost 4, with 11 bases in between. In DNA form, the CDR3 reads TGTGCCAGCAGCCGGGGAACGGGAGAGACCCAGTACTTC. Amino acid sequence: CASSRGTGETQYF.

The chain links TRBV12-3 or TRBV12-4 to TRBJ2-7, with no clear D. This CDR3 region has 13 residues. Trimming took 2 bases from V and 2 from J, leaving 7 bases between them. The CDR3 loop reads CASSLQSAYEQYF. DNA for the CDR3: TGTGCCAGCAGTTTACAATCAGCCTACGAGCAGTACTTC.